The 26 T cell receptor beta chains below come from one sample, sequenced in a study of human T cells and chemical hapten exposure. A single record per CDR3 protein comes from TCRdb applying MiXCR to the RACE reads. The sample includes 100,000 to 150,000 distinct CDR3 sequences, 13% of them seen just once. Time point: pre-sensitization, week 0. Indicated treatment: therapeutic diphenylcyclopropenone sensitization with weekly scalp DPC. The sequencing used whole blood, collected in connection with sensitization to the hapten diphenylcyclopropenone (DPC). These TCRs come from a woman under 30 with alopecia areata. Some clones in this sample may be carry-over from other donors' samples.

This clonotype was seen repeatedly, ten times or more. The rearrangement links TRBV20-1 to TRBJ1-2, with D tentatively TRBD1 (5 bases). Germline lookup yields CDR1 DFQATT and CDR2 SNEGSKA (reference sequence). Trimming cost V 3 bases and J 4 bases, with 12 bases left between them. The CDR3 totals 13 residues. CDR3 residues: CSASLGGGYGYTF. The CDR3 DNA sequence: TGCAGTGCTAGCCTGGGGGGTGGCTATGGCTACACCTTC.

This clonotype has just a few counts. The chain uses TRBV11-3 and TRBJ1-1; the D is unclear. The V and J ends lost 3 bases and 2 bases respectively, with 7 bases between them. The CDR3 length is 13 residues. The germline V gene encodes CDR1 SGHNT and CDR2 YENEEA. The CDR3 loop is CASSFLTNTEAFF. The CDR3 DNA sequence: TGTGCCAGCAGCTTTTTGACAAACACTGAAGCTTTCTTT.

This clonotype was picked up a small number of times. This sequence joins TRBV6-2 or TRBV6-3 and TRBJ1-1, with D possibly TRBD1 on 5 matching bases. This CDR3 has 11 amino acids. CDR1 is MNHEY and CDR2 is SVGEGT in the germline V gene. The germline V and J ends were trimmed by 5 bases and 7 bases, with 8 bases remaining between them. The DNA for the CDR3 is TGTGCCAGCAGTGACACAGGTGAAGCTTTCTTT. Translating gives CASSDTGEAFF.

The rearrangement joins TRBV7-9 to TRBJ2-1; 10 bases map to TRBD2. The junction had 6 bases not matched to a gene; V was cut back by 3 bases and J by 4 bases. This CDR3 is 16 amino acids long. CDR1 SEHNR and CDR2 FQNEAQ come from the germline V gene (reference sequence). In DNA form, the CDR3 reads TGTGCCAGCAGCTTTTCGCTAGCGGGGGCGTACAATGAGCAGTTCTTC. Amino acid sequence: CASSFSLAGAYNEQFF.

The V gene is TRBV27, the J gene TRBJ2-3, with a weak D call TRBD1 (6 bases). The CDR3 loop spans 14 amino acids. Germline CDR1 MNHEY, CDR2 SMNVEV (reference sequence). V lost 4 bases and J lost 2, with 10 bases in between. CDR3 in DNA: TGTGCCAGCAGTTCTACAGGGTACACAGATACGCAGTATTTT. Its translation is CASSSTGYTDTQYF.

The chain links TRBV30 to TRBJ1-5; perhaps TRBD1 as D (6 bases). Trimming took 4 bases from V and 6 from J, leaving 13 bases between them. From germline, CDR1 is GTSNPN and CDR2 SVGIG (reference sequence). The CDR3 totals 13 residues. The CDR3 loop reads CAWTQGNSQPQHF. The CDR3 bases are TGTGCCTGGACACAGGGAAACAGTCAGCCCCAGCATTTT.

V and J are TRBV14 and TRBJ1-2; no definite D call. The V end lost 0 bases, the J end lost 4 bases, and 21 bases lay between the germline ends. CDR1 is SGHDN, CDR2 FVKESK, per germline. The CDR3 is 18 residues long. CDR3 loop: CASSQEGRGRRIPYGYTF. CDR3 DNA: TGTGCCAGCAGCCAAGAGGGTAGAGGTAGACGGATACCCTATGGCTACACCTTC. Full variable domain (outside the CDR3, taken from reference TRBV14 and TRBJ1-2): EAGVTQFPSHSVIEKGQTVTLRCDPISGHDNLYWYRRVMGKEIKFLLHFVKESKQDESGMPNNRFLAERTGGTYSTLKVQPAELEDSGVYFCASSQEGRGRRIPYGYTFGSGTRLTVV.

This clonotype has a handful of counts. This chain links TRBV12-3 or TRBV12-4 with TRBJ2-3; the match to TRBD2 covers 15 bases. J was trimmed by 3 bases and V by 5 bases; bases with no gene match: 12. The CDR3 covers 19 residues. The CDR3 coding sequence is TGTGCCAGCAGTCCGGGGACTAGCGGGGGGATCCTGGGTACAGATACGCAGTATTTT. This translates into CASSPGTSGGILGTDTQYF.

In this sample, this clonotype turned up once. Possible read error: a much larger clone is one base away. The chain employs TRBV6-6 and TRBJ1-2; D gene ambiguous. CDR3 size: 18 residues. The germline V gene has CDR1 MNHNY and CDR2 SVGAGI (reference sequence). Trimming cost V 7 bases and J 4 bases, with 28 bases left between them. The chain's CDR3 is CASTRRIPNPLPGYGYTF. CDR3 DNA sequence: TGTGCCAGCACCAGACGGATCCCGAATCCCCTACCTGGCTATGGCTACACCTTC.

This clonotype was observed a few times. The rearrangement links TRBV7-2 to TRBJ2-5; D possibly corresponds to TRBD1 (5 bases). V gave up 5 bases and J gave up 3 bases, with 19 bases separating them. CDR1 is SGHTA and CDR2 is FQGNSA in the germline V gene. This CDR3 is built from 16 residues. CDR3: CASSPWRQGRKETQYF. CDR3 sequence (DNA): TGTGCCAGCAGCCCTTGGCGTCAGGGCCGTAAAGAGACCCAGTACTTC. The variable domain in full, completed from reference TRBV7-2 and TRBJ2-5, reads GAGVSQSPSNKVTEKGKDVELRCDPISGHTALYWYRQSLGQGLEFLIYFQGNSAPDKSGLPSDRFSAERTGGSVSTLTIQRTQQEDSAVYLCASSPWRQGRKETQYFGPGTRLLVL.

This clonotype was detected only a few times. The chain uses TRBV28 and TRBJ2-7; D is unresolved. Germline values: CDR1 MDHEN, CDR2 SYDVKM. The CDR3 runs 13 residues. V lost 3 bases and J lost 3, with 9 bases in between. The CDR3 loop is CASSLVVDYEQYF. CDR3 DNA: TGTGCCAGCAGTTTGGTAGTCGACTACGAGCAGTACTTC.

This chain links TRBV25-1 with TRBJ1-5, with TRBD1 identical over 10 bases. There are 19 residues in the CDR3. V shed 0 bases, J shed 1 base, and the junction held 9 bases outside the gene matches. Germline V CDR1 and CDR2: MGHDK, SYGVNS. In nucleotides, the CDR3 is TGTGCCAGCAGTGAATATTATTGGGGGGACAGGGGAAGCAATCAGCCCCAGCATTTT. It translates to CASSEYYWGDRGSNQPQHF.

The genes are TRBV7-6 and TRBJ2-1; TRBD2 matches 8 bases. Unmatched junction bases numbered 6, after V lost 0 bases and J lost 8 bases. This CDR3 region has 15 residues. Germline V gene data show CDR1 as SGHVS and CDR2 as FNYEAQ. The CDR3 region has the DNA TGTGCCAGCAGCTTAGCAGGACTAGCTACGGATGAGCAGTTCTTC. Translation gives CASSLAGLATDEQFF.

A few counts support this clonotype. This rearrangement joins TRBV13 to TRBJ1-4, with no clear D. Trimming removed 2 bases from V and 8 bases from J, with 15 bases in between. Per germline, CDR1 PRHDT and CDR2 FYEKMQ (reference sequence). The CDR3 has 15 amino acids. The CDR3 region has the DNA TGTGCCAGCAGCTTAAAGGGCCTGAGCACGGAAAAACTGTTTTTT. It translates to CASSLKGLSTEKLFF.

This clonotype was observed a few times. The chain carries TRBV7-9 and TRBJ2-1, with unresolved D. CDR3 length: 13 amino acids. Germline loops: CDR1 SEHNR, CDR2 FQNEAQ (reference sequence). V lost 5 bases and J lost 10, with 15 bases in between. CDR3 sequence (DNA): TGTGCCAGCAGCCCCCACTCGCGAATGGAGCAGTTCTTC. Translation gives CASSPHSRMEQFF.

This clonotype was picked up many times. This chain links TRBV2 with TRBJ1-2, with no clear D. Trimming took off 2 bases at V and 5 bases at J, with 15 bases between the two ends. Germline V gives CDR1 SNHLY, CDR2 FYNNEI. The CDR3 runs 15 residues. The CDR3 sequence is CASSETPAGDYGYTF. The CDR3, as DNA: TGTGCCAGCAGTGAAACCCCGGCAGGTGATTATGGCTACACCTTC.

This clonotype was observed a handful of times. The chain uses TRBV7-2 and TRBJ1-2; D is possibly TRBD1 (5 bases). Germline V gives CDR1 SGHTA, CDR2 FQGNSA. The V end lost 5 bases, the J end lost 4 bases, and 14 bases lay between the germline ends. The CDR3 is 14 amino acids. The CDR3 spells CASSRDPGVYGYTF. The CDR3 bases are TGTGCCAGCAGCCGGGACCCTGGGGTCTATGGCTACACCTTC.

This clonotype was found a few times. The chain couples TRBV7-2 to TRBJ1-4, with a possible D match to TRBD1 (5 bases). Germline CDR1 and CDR2: SGHTA and FQGNSA. The V gene lost 2 bases and the J gene lost 8 bases, with 12 bases spanning the gap. The CDR3 is 14 residues long. CDR3 loop: CASSLIGAGEKLFF. The CDR3 DNA sequence: TGTGCCAGCAGCTTAATAGGGGCAGGGGAAAAACTGTTTTTT.

The CDR3 loop is CASSYSTAIGELFF. In DNA, the CDR3 is TGTGCCAGCAGTTACTCGACAGCCATCGGGGAGCTGTTTTTT. This chain connects TRBV6-6 to TRBJ2-2; D is perhaps TRBD1 (5 bases). The germline CDR1 and CDR2 sequences are MNHNY and SVGAGI (reference sequence). CDR3 length equals 14 residues. Trimming shortened V by 0 bases and J by 7 bases, and 9 bases separated the two germline ends.

This clonotype was detected ten times or more. The chain recombines TRBV7-6 with TRBJ1-4, with D tentatively TRBD1 (5 bases). CDR1 and CDR2 from the germline V gene are SGHVS and FNYEAQ. The V end was cut by 5 bases, the J end by 12 bases, with 19 bases between. CDR3 length: 14 residues. CDR3 coding DNA: TGTGCCAGCAGCCTGAGCGCCGGTGGGGGGGAACTGTTTTTT. Protein sequence: CASSLSAGGGELFF.

The gene calls are TRBV5-5 and TRBJ2-5, with 10 positions matching TRBD1. The V segment lost 3 bases and the J segment 1 base; nucleotides outside the gene matches: 6. This CDR3 is 16 amino acids long. Germline values: CDR1 SGHKS, CDR2 YYEKEE (reference sequence). The CDR3 reads CASSSGTGAFQETQYF. Here the CDR3 DNA reads TGTGCCAGCAGCTCAGGGACAGGGGCTTTCCAAGAGACCCAGTACTTC.

This clonotype was recorded a few times. The gene calls are TRBV12-3 or TRBV12-4 and TRBJ2-3; 12 bases are a match to TRBD2. The CDR3 spans 17 residues. After removal of 5 bases from V and 1 base from J, the junction contained 7 bases not matched to a gene. Here the CDR3 DNA reads TGTGCCAGCAGTCCTGCTAGCGGGGGGGCTGGCACAGATACGCAGTATTTT. Protein product: CASSPASGGAGTDTQYF.

This clonotype was detected many times. The J gene is TRBJ1-6, the V gene TRBV14; 7 bases are a match to TRBD1. The junction had 8 bases not matched to a gene; V was cut back by 6 bases and J by 3 bases. CDR3 length: 16 amino acids. The germline CDR1 and CDR2 sequences are SGHDN and FVKESK. This CDR3 reads CASSQRGGLYNSPLHF. DNA of the CDR3: TGTGCCAGCAGTCAAAGAGGGGGCCTCTATAATTCACCCCTCCACTTT.

This clonotype has more than one count but fewer than ten. The J gene is TRBJ2-1, the V gene TRBV5-1; 11 bases align to TRBD2. With V trimmed by 0 bases and J by 0 bases, 8 bases remained unmatched. This CDR3 region has 19 residues. Germline V CDR1 and CDR2: SGHRS, YFSETQ. The CDR3 reads CASSLELAGAPSSYNEQFF. CDR3 bases: TGCGCCAGCAGCTTGGAACTAGCGGGGGCCCCGAGCTCCTACAATGAGCAGTTCTTC.

The chain is built from TRBV20-1 and TRBJ1-5; D perhaps matches TRBD1 (5 bases). The germline V gene encodes CDR1 DFQATT and CDR2 SNEGSKA (reference sequence). This CDR3 has 14 residues. Between the trimmed V and J ends, which lost 3 bases and 4 bases, there was a span of 13 bases. The chain's CDR3 is CSASRRTGNQPQHF. The CDR3 bases are TGCAGTGCTAGTCGTCGCACAGGAAATCAGCCCCAGCATTTT.

This clonotype was counted a few times. The chain employs TRBV20-1 and TRBJ2-7, with 13 positions matching TRBD2. V was pared by 5 bases and J by 3 bases, with 10 bases of the junction left unmatched. CDR3 length equals 16 residues. Germline V gene sequence: CDR1 DFQATT, CDR2 SNEGSKA (reference sequence). CDR3 protein: CSAQRGTSGEGYEQYF. CDR3 nucleotide sequence: TGCAGTGCTCAAAGGGGGACTAGCGGGGAGGGCTACGAGCAGTACTTC.